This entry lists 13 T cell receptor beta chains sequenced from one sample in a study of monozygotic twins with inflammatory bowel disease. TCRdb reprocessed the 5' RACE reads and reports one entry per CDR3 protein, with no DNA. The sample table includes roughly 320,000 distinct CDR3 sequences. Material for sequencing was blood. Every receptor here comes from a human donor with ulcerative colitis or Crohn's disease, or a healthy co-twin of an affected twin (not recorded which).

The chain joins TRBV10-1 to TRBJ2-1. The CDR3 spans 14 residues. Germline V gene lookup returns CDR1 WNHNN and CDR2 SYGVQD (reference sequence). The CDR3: CASSEAGSYNEQFF.

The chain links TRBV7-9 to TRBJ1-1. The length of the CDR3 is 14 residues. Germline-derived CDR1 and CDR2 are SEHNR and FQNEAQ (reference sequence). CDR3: CASSGVDVDTEAFF. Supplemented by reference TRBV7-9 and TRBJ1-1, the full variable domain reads DTGVSQNPRHKITKRGQNVTFRCDPISEHNRLYWYRQTLGQGPEFLTYFQNEAQLEKSRLLSDRFSAERPKGSFSTLEIQRTEQGDSAMYLCASSGVDVDTEAFFGQGTRLTVV.

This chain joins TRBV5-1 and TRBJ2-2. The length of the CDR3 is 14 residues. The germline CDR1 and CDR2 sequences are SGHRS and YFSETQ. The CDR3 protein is CASSFLSYTGELFF. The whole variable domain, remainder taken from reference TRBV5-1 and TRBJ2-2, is KAGVTQTPRYLIKTRGQQVTLSCSPISGHRSVSWYQQTPGQGLQFLFEYFSETQRNKGNFPGRFSGRQFSNSRSEMNVSTLELGDSALYLCASSFLSYTGELFFGEGSRLTVL.

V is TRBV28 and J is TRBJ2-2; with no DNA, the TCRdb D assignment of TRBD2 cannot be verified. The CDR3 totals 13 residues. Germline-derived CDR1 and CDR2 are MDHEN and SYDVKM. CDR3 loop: CASRNSGGVELFF.

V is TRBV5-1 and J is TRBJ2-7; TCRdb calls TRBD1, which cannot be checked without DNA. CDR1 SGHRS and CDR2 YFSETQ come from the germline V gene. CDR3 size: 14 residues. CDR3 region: CASSLGGASSEQYF.

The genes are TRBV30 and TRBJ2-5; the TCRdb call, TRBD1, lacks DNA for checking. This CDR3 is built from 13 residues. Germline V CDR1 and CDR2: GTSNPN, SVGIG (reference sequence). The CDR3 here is CAWSRGTQETQYF.

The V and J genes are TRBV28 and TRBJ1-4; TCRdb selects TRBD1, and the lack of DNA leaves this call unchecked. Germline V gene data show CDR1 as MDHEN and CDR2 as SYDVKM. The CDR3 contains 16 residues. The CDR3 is CASSWTPGQGREKLFF.

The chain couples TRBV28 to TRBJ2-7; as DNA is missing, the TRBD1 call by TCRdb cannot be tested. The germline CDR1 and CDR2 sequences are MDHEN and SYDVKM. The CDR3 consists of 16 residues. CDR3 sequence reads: CASSFQDREVVYEQYF.

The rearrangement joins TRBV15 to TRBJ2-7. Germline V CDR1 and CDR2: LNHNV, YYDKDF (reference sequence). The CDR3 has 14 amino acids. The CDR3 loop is CATSRDRASYEQYF.

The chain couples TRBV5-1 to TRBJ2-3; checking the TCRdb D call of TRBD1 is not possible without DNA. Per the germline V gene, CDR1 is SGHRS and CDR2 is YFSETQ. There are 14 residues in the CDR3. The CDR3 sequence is CASSLSQGLDTQYF. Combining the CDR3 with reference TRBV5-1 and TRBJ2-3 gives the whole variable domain KAGVTQTPRYLIKTRGQQVTLSCSPISGHRSVSWYQQTPGQGLQFLFEYFSETQRNKGNFPGRFSGRQFSNSRSEMNVSTLELGDSALYLCASSLSQGLDTQYFGPGTRLTVL.

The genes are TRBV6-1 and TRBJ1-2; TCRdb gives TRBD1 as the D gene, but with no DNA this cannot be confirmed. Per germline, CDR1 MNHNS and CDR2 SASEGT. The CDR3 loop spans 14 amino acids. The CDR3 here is CASSVPGRAIGYTF.

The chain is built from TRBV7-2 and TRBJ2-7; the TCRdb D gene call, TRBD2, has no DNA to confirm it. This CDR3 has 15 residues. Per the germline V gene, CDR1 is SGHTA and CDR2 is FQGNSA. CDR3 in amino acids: CSSSSHPSGFYEQYF.

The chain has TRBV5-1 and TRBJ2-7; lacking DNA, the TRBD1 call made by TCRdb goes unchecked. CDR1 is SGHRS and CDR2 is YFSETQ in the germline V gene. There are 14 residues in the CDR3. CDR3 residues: CASSLPGGIYEQYF.